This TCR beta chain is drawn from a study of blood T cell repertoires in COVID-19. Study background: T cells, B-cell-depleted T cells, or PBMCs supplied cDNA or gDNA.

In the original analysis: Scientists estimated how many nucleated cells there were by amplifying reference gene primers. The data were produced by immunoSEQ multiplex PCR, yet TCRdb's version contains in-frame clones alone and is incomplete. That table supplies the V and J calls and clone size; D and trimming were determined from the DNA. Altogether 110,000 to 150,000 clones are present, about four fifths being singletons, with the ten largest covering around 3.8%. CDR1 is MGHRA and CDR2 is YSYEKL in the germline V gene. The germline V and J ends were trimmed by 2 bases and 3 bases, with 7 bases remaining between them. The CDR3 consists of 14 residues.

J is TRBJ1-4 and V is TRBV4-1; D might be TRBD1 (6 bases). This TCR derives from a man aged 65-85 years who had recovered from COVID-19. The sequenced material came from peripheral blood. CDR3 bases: TGCGCCAGCAGCCAAACAGGGTCTAATGAAAAACTGTTTTTT. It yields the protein CASSQTGSNEKLFF.